This T cell receptor (beta chain) was found in a study of shared clonotypes between healthy human individuals. About this clone itself: The target antigen is unknown.

The study, taken as a whole, reports: Shared clonotypes across all four donors exceeded non-shared ones in generation probability. Rarefaction showed that sequencing of sorted subsets was incomplete (despite large depth).

When replicate PCRs were run on sorted subsets, they used around 0.2 ug DNA, roughly 30,000 T cell genomes. TCRdb's table, derived via immunoSEQ multiplex PCR, lists solely in-frame clones and lacks some. The profile shows 2,500,000 or so clones, approximately 90% of them singletons. CD4+ cell separation produced CD45RA+ naive and CD45RA-negative memory subsets. The CDR3 has 16 amino acids. CDR1 is SGHTA and CDR2 is FQGNSA in the germline V gene. V dropped 3 bases and J dropped 5; count of bases not matched to a gene: 3. Sequenced: naive CD4+ T cells from PBMCs. Subset denoted: CD45RA+ positively selected. The TCR comes from a man aged 18-30 years in good health. Some clones in this sample may be carry-over from other donors' samples. The V and J genes are TRBV7-2 and TRBJ2-5, with 16 bases that match TRBD2. In DNA, the CDR3 is TGTGCCAGCAGCTTCCCGGGACTAGCGGGAGGGGAGACCCAGTACTTC. Translating it yields CASSFPGLAGGETQYF. Full variable domain (outside the CDR3, taken from reference TRBV7-2 and TRBJ2-5): GAGVSQSPSNKVTEKGKDVELRCDPISGHTALYWYRQSLGQGLEFLIYFQGNSAPDKSGLPSDRFSAERTGGSVSTLTIQRTQQEDSAVYLCASSFPGLAGGETQYFGPGTRLLVL.